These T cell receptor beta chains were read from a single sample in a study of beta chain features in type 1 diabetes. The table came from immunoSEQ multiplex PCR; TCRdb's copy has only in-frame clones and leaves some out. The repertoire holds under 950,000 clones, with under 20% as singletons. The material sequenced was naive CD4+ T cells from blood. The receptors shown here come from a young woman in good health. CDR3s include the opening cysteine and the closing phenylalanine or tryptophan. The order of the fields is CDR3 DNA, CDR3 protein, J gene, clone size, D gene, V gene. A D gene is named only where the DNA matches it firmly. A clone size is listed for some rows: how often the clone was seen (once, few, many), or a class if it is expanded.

TGCGCCAGCAGCCAAGAGGGTCGGGGGAGGCTACTCCAAGAGACCCAGTACTTC	CASSQEGRGRLLQETQYF	TRBJ2-5	few	.	TRBV4-3
TGTGCCAGCAGCTTGAGGACCAACACCGGGGAGCTGTTTTTT	CASSLRTNTGELFF	TRBJ2-2	.	.	TRBV5-8
TGTGCCAGCAGCCCCTGGACAGATGGAAACACCATATATTTT	CASSPWTDGNTIYF	TRBJ1-3	few	.	TRBV7-9
TGTGCCAGCAGTTTATGGCAGGACCCTAGCTACGAGCAGTACTTC	CASSLWQDPSYEQYF	TRBJ2-7	.	.	TRBV28
TGTGCCAGCAGCCCCTTGACTAGCGGGAGATTAGAGACCCAGTACTTC	CASSPLTSGRLETQYF	TRBJ2-5	.	TRBD2	TRBV14
TGTGCCAGCAGCCTTAGCGGGAGAGGGGCCCAGTACTTC	CASSLSGRGAQYF	TRBJ2-5	few	TRBD2	TRBV7-2
TGTGCCAGCAGGACAGGGGGCAGCGATCAGCCCCAGCATTTT	CASRTGGSDQPQHF	TRBJ1-5	.	TRBD1	TRBV28
TGTGCCAGCAGCTTAGCGGGAGAGTACGAGCAGTACTTC	CASSLAGEYEQYF	TRBJ2-7	few	.	TRBV7-8
TGTGCCAGCAGCTTGGTTACGACTGAGAATTCACCCCTCCACTTT	CASSLVTTENSPLHF	TRBJ1-6	.	.	TRBV7-2
TGTGCCAGCAGTAAACAGGTGGTTGGCGATACGCAGTATTTT	CASSKQVVGDTQYF	TRBJ2-3	.	.	TRBV6-5
TGTGCCAGCAGCTTGAGGTCCGGGGAGACCCAGTACTTC	CASSLRSGETQYF	TRBJ2-5	.	.	TRBV21-1
TGTGCCAGCAGCCTAATAACGAAAACTACCTCAAAGGAGCAGTACTTC	CASSLITKTTSKEQYF	TRBJ2-7	few	.	TRBV11-2
TGCGCCAGCAGCGCGGGACACTCGGGCACAGATACGCAGTATTTT	CASSAGHSGTDTQYF	TRBJ2-3	.	.	TRBV5-1
TGTGCCAGCAGCACTGGAATGGGGGAGACCCAGTACTTC	CASSTGMGETQYF	TRBJ2-5	few	.	TRBV7-2
TGTGCCAGCAGCCTGGGACCAGGAGGCTGGAGCTCCTACGAGCAGTACTTC	CASSLGPGGWSSYEQYF	TRBJ2-7	few	.	TRBV7-9